The text below deals with one T cell receptor (beta chain). In the authors' methods: Estimation of nucleated cell counts relied on the amplification of reference gene primers. The table came from immunoSEQ multiplex PCR; TCRdb's copy has only in-frame clones and leaves some out. The V and J calls and clone size come from that table; D and trimming were worked out from the DNA. The sample yields around 160,000 clones, 80% to 90% seen once. Looked up from germline, CDR1 is LNHDA and CDR2 is SQIVND (reference sequence). The V end lost 3 bases, the J end lost 4 bases, and 9 bases lay between the germline ends. The CDR3 spans 13 residues. This record belongs to a study of blood T cell repertoires in COVID-19. Study-wide context: COVID-19 samples collected from the United States, Italy and Spain covered acute and convalescent phases. Sources were T cells, B-cell-depleted T cells, or PBMCs; the material itself was cDNA or gDNA.

This sequence was found in a human donor in a cohort sampled during active COVID-19. This rearrangement joins TRBV19 to TRBJ1-1; no firm D call. The sample taken for sequencing was peripheral blood. The DNA for the CDR3 is TGTGCCAGTAGTATTCTCGGTAGCACTGAAGCTTTCTTT. Translated, it gives CASSILGSTEAFF. The complete variable domain, with remaining parts taken from reference TRBV19 and TRBJ1-1, reads DGGITQSPKYLFRKEGQNVTLSCEQNLNHDAMYWYRQDPGQGLRLIYYSQIVNDFQKGDIAEGYSVSREKKESFPLTVTSAQKNPTAFYLCASSILGSTEAFFGQGTRLTVV.